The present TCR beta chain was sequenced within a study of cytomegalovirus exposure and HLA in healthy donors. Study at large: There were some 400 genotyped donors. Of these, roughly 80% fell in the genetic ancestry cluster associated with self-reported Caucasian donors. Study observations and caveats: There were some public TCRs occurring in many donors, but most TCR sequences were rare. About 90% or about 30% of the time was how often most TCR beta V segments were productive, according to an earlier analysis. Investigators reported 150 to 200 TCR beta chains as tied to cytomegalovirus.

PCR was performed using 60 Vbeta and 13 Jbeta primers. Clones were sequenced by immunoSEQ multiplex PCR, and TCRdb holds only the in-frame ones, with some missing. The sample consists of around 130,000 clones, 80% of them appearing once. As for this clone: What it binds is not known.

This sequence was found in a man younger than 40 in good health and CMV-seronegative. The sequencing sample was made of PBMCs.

This CDR3 reads CASSLGGKDTQYF. The CDR3 region has the DNA TGTGCCAGCAGCTTGGGAGGCAAAGATACGCAGTATTTT. The chain carries TRBV5-4 and TRBJ2-3; D unclear. The CDR3 contains 13 residues. The germline CDR1 and CDR2 sequences are SGHNT and YYREEE (reference sequence). V was pared by 0 bases and J by 5 bases, with 7 bases between.